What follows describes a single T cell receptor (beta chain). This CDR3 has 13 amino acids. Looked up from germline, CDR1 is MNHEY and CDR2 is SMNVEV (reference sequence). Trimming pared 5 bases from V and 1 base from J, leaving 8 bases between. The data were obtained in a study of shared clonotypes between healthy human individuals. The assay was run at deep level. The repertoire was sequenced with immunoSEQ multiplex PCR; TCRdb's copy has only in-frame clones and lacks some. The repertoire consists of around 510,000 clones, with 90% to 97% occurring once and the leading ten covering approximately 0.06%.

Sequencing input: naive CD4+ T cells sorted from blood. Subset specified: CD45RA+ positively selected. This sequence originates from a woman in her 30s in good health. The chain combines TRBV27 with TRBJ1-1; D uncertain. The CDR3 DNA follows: TGTGCCAGCAGTGTACATAGGAACACTGAAGCTTTCTTT. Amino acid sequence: CASSVHRNTEAFF.